This is a list of T cell receptor beta chains from one sample in a study of CD8+ T cells in alopecia areata. Repertoires were generated with immunoSEQ multiplex PCR, while TCRdb's copy carries only in-frame clones and drops some. This table holds approximately 220,000 clones, around two fifths found once. The sample was CD4+ T cells sorted from blood, taken at week 34, from a patient treated with tofacitinib. These receptors all stem from a human donor with alopecia areata. Both conserved end residues are part of each CDR3. D genes are given only for firm matches. Some rows have no size entry. The others give once, few or many, or a class for an expanded clone.

clone size: .; J gene: TRBJ2-5; V gene: TRBV5-4; D gene: TRBD1; CDR3 length: 13; CDR3 DNA: TGTGCCAGCAGGACAGGGATAGGAGAGACCCAGTACTTC; CDR3 protein: CASRTGIGETQYF
clone size: many; J gene: TRBJ1-1; V gene: TRBV7-8; D gene: TRBD1; CDR3 length: 11; CDR3 DNA: TGTGCCAGCACCCGGGACAGAGAAGCTTTCTTT; CDR3 protein: CASTRDREAFF
clone size: .; J gene: TRBJ1-2; V gene: TRBV5-1; D gene: .; CDR3 length: 14; CDR3 DNA: TGCGCCAGCAAATTAATTGACGGGTTCTATGGCTACACCTTC; CDR3 protein: CASKLIDGFYGYTF
clone size: .; J gene: TRBJ2-7; V gene: TRBV15; D gene: .; CDR3 length: 14; CDR3 DNA: TGTGCCACCAGCAGAGGTTCAGGGGCCTACGAGCAGTACTTC; CDR3 protein: CATSRGSGAYEQYF
clone size: few; J gene: TRBJ2-7; V gene: TRBV6-1; D gene: TRBD1; CDR3 length: 15; CDR3 DNA: TGTGCCAGCAGTGGCCGGGACAGGGGGCCCTACGAGCAGTACTTC; CDR3 protein: CASSGRDRGPYEQYF
clone size: .; J gene: TRBJ1-1; V gene: TRBV29-1; D gene: .; CDR3 length: 14; CDR3 DNA: TGCAGCGTCGCGGCCGTTTTGGGGAACACTGAAGCTTTCTTT; CDR3 protein: CSVAAVLGNTEAFF
clone size: few; J gene: TRBJ1-5; V gene: TRBV7-9; D gene: .; CDR3 length: 14; CDR3 DNA: TGTGCCAGCAGCTCGGTAAGACATAATCAGCCCCAGCATTTT; CDR3 protein: CASSSVRHNQPQHF
clone size: .; J gene: TRBJ1-6; V gene: TRBV18; D gene: .; CDR3 length: 15; CDR3 DNA: TGTGCCAGCTCGGTGGTCCACGATGAGAATTCACCCCTCCACTTT; CDR3 protein: CASSVVHDENSPLHF
clone size: .; J gene: TRBJ2-1; V gene: TRBV5-4; D gene: .; CDR3 length: 12; CDR3 DNA: TGTGCCAGCGAGGCGTATAACAATGAGCAGTTCTTC; CDR3 protein: CASEAYNNEQFF
clone size: .; J gene: TRBJ1-4; V gene: TRBV6-5; D gene: .; CDR3 length: 15; CDR3 DNA: TGTGCCAGCAGTTACTCGACAGGCATAAATGAAAAACTGTTTTTT; CDR3 protein: CASSYSTGINEKLFF
clone size: few; J gene: TRBJ1-4; V gene: TRBV7-9; D gene: .; CDR3 length: 15; CDR3 DNA: TGTGCCAGCAGCGGGAGAAGGGGGTCAAGTGAAAAACTGTTTTTT; CDR3 protein: CASSGRRGSSEKLFF
clone size: .; J gene: TRBJ1-2; V gene: TRBV5-4; D gene: .; CDR3 length: 13; CDR3 DNA: TGTGCCAGCAGCTTGGAACCGATCTATGGCTACACCTTC; CDR3 protein: CASSLEPIYGYTF
clone size: .; J gene: TRBJ1-2; V gene: TRBV9; D gene: TRBD1; CDR3 length: 15; CDR3 DNA: TGTGCCAGCAGCGTAAGGGGACAGGGAGGGTATGGCTACACCTTC; CDR3 protein: CASSVRGQGGYGYTF
clone size: .; J gene: TRBJ2-7; V gene: TRBV30; D gene: .; CDR3 length: 11; CDR3 DNA: TGTGCCTGGAGTGCTCAATACGAGCAGTACTTC; CDR3 protein: CAWSAQYEQYF
clone size: .; J gene: TRBJ1-1; V gene: TRBV5-1; D gene: .; CDR3 length: 14; CDR3 DNA: TGCGCCAGCAGCTTAGCCAGTCCGAACACTGAAGCTTTCTTT; CDR3 protein: CASSLASPNTEAFF
clone size: .; J gene: TRBJ2-3; V gene: TRBV10-3; D gene: TRBD1; CDR3 length: 16; CDR3 DNA: TGTGCCATCAGTGGAGGGGGACAGGCTAGGAGAGATACGCAGTATTTT; CDR3 protein: CAISGGGQARRDTQYF
clone size: .; J gene: TRBJ2-7; V gene: TRBV2; D gene: .; CDR3 length: 12; CDR3 DNA: TGTGCCAGCAGTGAAGCGGGGTACGAGCAGTACTTC; CDR3 protein: CASSEAGYEQYF
clone size: .; J gene: TRBJ2-6; V gene: TRBV15; D gene: .; CDR3 length: 16; CDR3 DNA: TGTGCCACCAGCAAAGACAGACACGGTGGGGCCAACGTCCTGACTTTC; CDR3 protein: CATSKDRHGGANVLTF